These 7 T cell receptor beta chains were sequenced from one sample in a study of T cells after yellow fever vaccination. Each CDR3 protein is one row after TCRdb ran MiXCR on the 5' RACE reads. The repertoire holds a few hundred thousand distinct CDR3 sequences, with around a sixth as singletons. Source: PBMCs, taken less than 6 days after the first yellow fever vaccination. Receptor source: a man between 18 and 29 years old who received the YFV17D yellow fever vaccine.

This chain uses TRBV20-1 with TRBJ1-2; 9 bases are a match to TRBD1. Trimming removed 5 bases from V and 5 bases from J; junction bases left unmatched: 12. Germline assignment: CDR1 DFQATT and CDR2 SNEGSKA (reference sequence). This CDR3 contains 15 residues. The CDR3 reads CSAPRRDREGYGYTF. CDR3 coding DNA: TGCAGTGCTCCGCGCCGGGACAGGGAGGGGTATGGCTACACCTTC.

The chain uses TRBV5-1 and TRBJ1-3, with a tentative D call TRBD1 (5 bases). The CDR3 length is 14 residues. Looked up from germline, CDR1 is SGHRS and CDR2 is YFSETQ. Trimming stripped 0 bases from V and 4 bases from J, with 8 bases between. The CDR3 protein is CASSLGDRGNTIYF. The CDR3, as DNA: TGCGCCAGCAGCTTGGGAGACAGAGGAAACACCATATATTTT.

This clonotype was recorded a few times. The J gene is TRBJ2-5, the V gene TRBV5-4; no clear D. Trimming removed 4 bases at V and 4 bases at J, with 11 bases between. CDR3 length: 13 amino acids. Germline V CDR1 and CDR2: SGHNT, YYREEE (reference sequence). The CDR3 sequence: CASSQILGETQYF. The CDR3 bases are TGTGCCAGCAGCCAGATCCTCGGAGAGACCCAGTACTTC.

This clonotype has just a few counts. The V call is TRBV20-1, the J call TRBJ2-2; tentatively, D is TRBD1 (5 bases). CDR1 and CDR2 (germline): DFQATT, SNEGSKA (reference sequence). Trimming stripped 6 bases from V and 0 bases from J, with 11 bases between. CDR3 length equals 14 residues. The CDR3 sequence is CSAIRQTNTGELFF. Written as DNA, the CDR3 is TGCAGTGCCATTCGACAGACGAACACCGGGGAGCTGTTTTTT.

V gene TRBV5-6 combines with J gene TRBJ1-6; 9 bases fit TRBD1. This CDR3 spans 16 amino acids. V gave up 4 bases and J gave up 5 bases; unmatched junction bases: 7. Germline assignment: CDR1 SGHDT and CDR2 YYEEEE. In DNA form, the CDR3 reads TGTGCCAGCAGCAGGGACAGGGTGAGGGATAATTCACCCCTCCACTTT. Encoded protein: CASSRDRVRDNSPLHF.

J is TRBJ1-2 and V is TRBV4-2, with a tentative D call TRBD1 (5 bases). The germline gives CDR1 LGHNA, CDR2 YNFKEQ. The V and J ends lost 4 bases and 6 bases respectively, with 27 bases between them. The CDR3 length is 18 residues. The CDR3 DNA reads TGTGCCAGCAGCCCCGAAAGGAACGGGGGATTTCGGTGGAATGGCTACACCTTC. Its protein is CASSPERNGGFRWNGYTF.

V is TRBV7-6 and J is TRBJ1-3; 7 bases map to TRBD1. CDR3 length equals 16 residues. After removal of 2 bases from V and 3 bases from J, the junction contained 7 bases not matched to a gene. Germline loops: CDR1 SGHVS, CDR2 FNYEAQ. The CDR3 region is CASSLYGTEDGNTIYF. The CDR3 region has the DNA TGTGCCAGCAGCTTATATGGGACAGAGGATGGAAACACCATATATTTT.